This T cell receptor beta chain was identified during a study of T cells expressing NK-cell markers. On the study more broadly: Seven HCMV-seropositive donors and one seronegative donor made up the eight sequenced donors.

General study points: In several donors, dominant CD3+CD56+NKG2C+ clones formed roughly 1.0-7.0% of CD8+ cells.

Concerning this clonotype itself: The antigen remains unidentified.

UMI-tagged 5'RACE template switching yielded the TCR beta cDNA. TCRdb re-called the 5' RACE reads, yielding one record per CDR3 amino acid sequence without DNA. Its table lists 350,000 to 450,000 distinct CDR3 sequences. The CDR3 runs to 16 residues. Germline assignment: CDR1 MNHEY and CDR2 SVGAGI. The chain couples TRBV6-5 to TRBJ2-3; the TCRdb D gene call, TRBD2, has no DNA to confirm it. The TCR sequence derives from a man aged 18-69 years in good health. Sequences were obtained from blood T cells: a sorted CD56 or NKG2C T cell subset, CD4+ or CD8+ T cells, or bulk PBMC T cells (not recorded which). This CDR3 reads CASSSQAGGPSDTQYF.